These 16 T cell receptor beta chains originate from one sample sequenced in a study of shared clonotypes between healthy human individuals. The repertoire was sequenced with immunoSEQ multiplex PCR; TCRdb's copy has only in-frame clones and lacks some. The sample shows about 510,000 clones, roughly 78% of them seen only once. Material: PBMCs. The receptors were gathered from a woman aged 40-49 years in good health. Some clones in this sample may be carry-over from other donors' samples.

A word on this clone: The same CDR3 arises from other DNA sequences in this sample as well. The chain couples TRBV5-1 to TRBJ2-1, with TRBD1 matching 9 bases. The trim removed 0 bases at V and 2 bases at J, leaving 0 bases unmatched. The CDR3 extends over 15 amino acids. Germline CDR1 reads SGHRS; CDR2 reads YFSETQ. The CDR3 bases are TGCGCCAGCAGCTTGGGACAGGGGGCCTACAATGAGCAGTTCTTC. This sequence encodes CASSLGQGAYNEQFF.

V is TRBV9 and J is TRBJ2-6; perhaps TRBD1 as D (6 bases). Deletions cut 2 bases from V and 2 bases from J, with 8 bases between. The CDR3 runs to 15 residues. CDR1 is SGDLS, CDR2 YYNGEE, per germline. The CDR3 DNA is TGTGCCAGCAGCGTCTCAGGGGCTGGGGCCAACGTCCTGACTTTC. It specifies CASSVSGAGANVLTF.

CDR3 nucleotides: TGTGCCAGCAGCTTGGGCCAGATATTCTCCTACGAGCAGTACTTC. Translation: CASSLGQIFSYEQYF. The V gene is TRBV5-8, the J gene TRBJ2-7; D unresolved. The CDR3 consists of 15 residues. V was clipped by 0 bases and J by 0 bases, with 10 bases between them. Per the germline V gene, CDR1 is SGHTS and CDR2 is YDEGEE.

The chain's CDR3 is CASSDRSSYNEQFF. In nucleotides, the CDR3 is TGCGCCAGCTCCGACAGGAGCTCCTACAATGAGCAGTTCTTC. V and J are TRBV10-1 and TRBJ2-1, with D tentatively TRBD1 (6 bases). CDR1 is WNHNN, CDR2 SYGVQD, per germline (reference sequence). This CDR3 comprises 14 residues. Trimming stripped 8 bases from V and 0 bases from J, with 11 bases between.

This chain uses TRBV6-1 with TRBJ1-3; perhaps TRBD1 as D (6 bases). The V end was cut by 7 bases, the J end by 1 base, with 14 bases between. This CDR3 has 15 amino acids. Germline CDR1 and CDR2: MNHNS and SASEGT. The CDR3 DNA reads TGTGCCAGCACGAGCAGGGGAGGGTCTGGAAACACCATATATTTT. It specifies CASTSRGGSGNTIYF.

The chain combines TRBV11-2 with TRBJ2-2, with D perhaps TRBD1 or TRBD2 (5 bases each). There are 12 residues in the CDR3. CDR1 is SGHAT, CDR2 FQNNGV, per germline. The V and J ends lost 3 bases and 6 bases respectively, with 5 bases between them. CDR3 coding DNA: TGTGCCAGCAGCTTGGGGGCCGGGGAGCTGTTTTTT. This sequence encodes CASSLGAGELFF. Complete variable domain (other parts from reference TRBV11-2 and TRBJ2-2): EAGVAQSPRYKIIEKRQSVAFWCNPISGHATLYWYQQILGQGPKLLIQFQNNGVVDDSQLPKDRFSAERLKGVDSTLKIQPAKLEDSAVYLCASSLGAGELFFGEGSRLTVL.

This chain links TRBV19 with TRBJ1-1; D not resolved. The CDR3 runs to 17 residues. The germline V gene has CDR1 LNHDA and CDR2 SQIVND (reference sequence). Trimming shortened V by 5 bases and J by 1 base, and 20 bases separated the two germline ends. The CDR3 DNA follows: TGTGCCAGTAGTCCCGTCGGGGATCCCAATGGGAACACTGAAGCTTTCTTT. This sequence encodes CASSPVGDPNGNTEAFF.

The genes are TRBV4-1 and TRBJ2-5; no clear D gene. Germline-derived CDR1 and CDR2 are MGHRA and YSYEKL. Deletions cut 0 bases from V and 6 bases from J, with 8 bases between. The CDR3 is 13 residues long. The CDR3 protein is CASSQDELQTQYF. DNA of the CDR3: TGCGCCAGCAGCCAAGATGAGCTCCAGACCCAGTACTTC.

The chain has TRBV29-1 and TRBJ2-5; tentative D call: TRBD1 (6 bases). This CDR3 region has 14 residues. V gave up 2 bases and J gave up 0 bases, with 10 bases separating them. Germline CDR1 is SQVTM and CDR2 is ANQGSEA. As DNA, the CDR3 is TGCAGCGTTGAACCCTACAGGGACCAAGAGACCCAGTACTTC. This sequence encodes CSVEPYRDQETQYF.

The chain links TRBV28 to TRBJ2-1, with 7 bases matching TRBD2. Germline values: CDR1 MDHEN, CDR2 SYDVKM. The V and J ends lost 7 bases and 9 bases, in that order; junction bases with no gene match: 21. The CDR3 runs to 17 residues. CDR3 DNA: TGTGCCAGCACCTCGCCCCGGGGCGGGAGTATCCTCGGTGAGCAGTTCTTC. Its protein product is CASTSPRGGSILGEQFF.

The chain recombines TRBV5-8 with TRBJ1-1; a possible D gene is TRBD1 (6 bases). Germline-derived CDR1 and CDR2 are SGHTS and YDEGEE. V was pared by 5 bases and J by 1 base, with 15 bases between. This CDR3 is 15 amino acids long. The CDR3 loop is CASSKRGGSNTEAFF. The CDR3 DNA sequence: TGTGCCAGCAGTAAACGCGGGGGCTCGAACACTGAAGCTTTCTTT.

There are a few counts of this clone. The V gene is TRBV19, the J gene TRBJ2-3, with D uncertain. V shed 1 base and J shed 0 bases, with 11 bases lying between them. The CDR3 consists of 16 residues. Germline V gene data show CDR1 as LNHDA and CDR2 as SQIVND (reference sequence). The CDR3 DNA reads as TGTGCCAGTAGTATAGGTAGGAGCCCTAGCACAGATACGCAGTATTTT. Protein product: CASSIGRSPSTDTQYF. Drawing the rest from reference TRBV19 and TRBJ2-3, the complete variable domain is DGGITQSPKYLFRKEGQNVTLSCEQNLNHDAMYWYRQDPGQGLRLIYYSQIVNDFQKGDIAEGYSVSREKKESFPLTVTSAQKNPTAFYLCASSIGRSPSTDTQYFGPGTRLTVL.

The chain has TRBV9 and TRBJ2-1; 9 bases line up with TRBD2. Germline V gene data show CDR1 as SGDLS and CDR2 as YYNGEE. This CDR3 contains 15 residues. The V gene end was trimmed by 0 bases and the J gene end by 2 bases; junction bases not matched to a gene: 0. The CDR3 sequence is CASSVASGAYNEQFF. The DNA of the CDR3 is TGTGCCAGCAGCGTAGCTAGCGGGGCCTACAATGAGCAGTTCTTC.

This clone has only one observation. This chain joins TRBV2 and TRBJ2-1; 11 bases match TRBD2. Germline-derived CDR1 and CDR2 are SNHLY and FYNNEI. J gave up 6 bases and V 7 bases, and 8 bases lay outside the gene matches. CDR3 length equals 15 residues. In DNA form, the CDR3 reads TGTGCCAGCACCAAACTCACTAGCGGGAGCAATGAGCAGTTCTTC. It encodes CASTKLTSGSNEQFF.

The chain employs TRBV11-2 and TRBJ2-2; 10 nucleotides match TRBD2. The germline gives CDR1 SGHAT, CDR2 FQNNGV. The CDR3 loop spans 16 amino acids. The junction had 6 bases not matched to a gene; V was cut back by 2 bases and J by 6 bases. In nucleotides, the CDR3 is TGTGCCAGCAGCTTAAGGTGGCTAGCGGGAGCCGGGGAGCTGTTTTTT. It translates to CASSLRWLAGAGELFF.

The chain links TRBV7-9 to TRBJ2-7, with unresolved D. CDR3 length: 13 residues. V was shortened by 8 bases and J by 3 bases, with 14 bases between the two germline ends. Germline CDR1 SEHNR, CDR2 FQNEAQ (reference sequence). The CDR3 here is CASSRSLSYEQYF. The CDR3 bases are TGTGCCAGCTCTAGAAGTCTGAGCTACGAGCAGTACTTC.